The clone carrying this T cell receptor (beta chain) was recorded many times. A TCRbeta library incorporating unique molecular identifiers was prepared. TCRdb ran MiXCR on the PCR reads and lists one entry per CDR3 protein. The data hold approximately 590,000 distinct CDR3 sequences, with 8% to 11% observed a single time. The data originate from a study of T-cell reconstitution after alpha-beta-depleted transplantation in children. This receptor was obtained from a human donor who donated a stem cell graft to a child with acute myeloid leukemia. Sequenced material: PBMCs from the stem cell graft donor, taken from the stem cell graft.

The CDR3: CSARDPVIAGGNEQFF. Written as DNA, the CDR3 is TGCAGTGCTAGAGATCCCGTAATAGCGGGAGGGAATGAGCAGTTCTTC. The rearrangement joins TRBV20-1 to TRBJ2-1; 11 bases fit TRBD2. This CDR3 spans 16 amino acids. Unmatched junction bases numbered 8, after V lost 0 bases and J lost 7 bases. Germline V gene sequence: CDR1 DFQATT, CDR2 SNEGSKA (reference sequence).